This TCR beta chain emerged from a study of T-cell memory formation after mild COVID-19. In the study overall: The TCR clusters were mostly specific to one donor.

V shed 1 base, J shed 3 bases, and the junction held 4 bases outside the gene matches. The CDR3 sequence is 15 residues long. Looked up from germline, CDR1 is SGHVS and CDR2 is FNYEAQ. This clonotype was detected many times. After 5'RACE with constant-segment primers, TCR alpha and TCR beta cDNA libraries carrying sample barcodes and UMIs were obtained. TCRdb passed the 5' RACE reads through MiXCR, listing each CDR3 protein once. The sample holds hundreds of thousands of distinct CDR3 sequences, approximately 20% seen once. This sequence joins TRBV7-6 and TRBJ2-5; 8 positions match TRBD2. Sequencing was done on a sample of PBMCs or a T cell subset sorted from them (not recorded which). The sequence was obtained from an adult woman who had mild COVID-19 (a few samples of this study predate the infection). Cell type and time point are not known. The CDR3 protein is CASSLVVSGKETQYF. Here the CDR3 DNA reads TGTGCCAGCAGCTTAGTCGTTAGCGGGAAAGAGACCCAGTACTTC. The full variable domain, rest sourced from reference TRBV7-6 and TRBJ2-5, is GAGVSQSPRYKVTKRGQDVALRCDPISGHVSLYWYRQALGQGPEFLTYFNYEAQQDKSGLPNDRFSAERPEGSISTLTIQRTEQRDSAMYRCASSLVVSGKETQYFGPGTRLLVL.